The T cell receptor beta chain under discussion was sequenced for a study of radiotherapy plus CTLA-4 blockade in lung cancer. Study results and limitations: Radiotherapy plus ipilimumab was followed by expansion in blood of tumor-derived TCR clones.

V dropped 3 bases and J dropped 1 base, with 9 bases sitting between them. This CDR3 has 14 residues. From germline, CDR1 is WNHNN and CDR2 SYGVQD (reference sequence). Profiling relied on immunoSEQ multiplex PCR, and the TCRdb table lists in-frame clones only, not all of them. This table has around 40,000 clones, approximately 68% appearing once. Those patients who had chemo-refractory metastatic non-small-cell lung cancer were given focal radiation along with CTLA-4 blockade through ipilimumab. Turning to this clone: The antigen is unknown.

The source material was peripheral blood, sampled from a patient treated with radiotherapy plus ipilimumab. The V gene is TRBV10-1, the J gene TRBJ2-5, with D perhaps TRBD2 (5 bases). The sequence was obtained from a human donor with non-small cell lung cancer who had stable disease on radiotherapy plus ipilimumab. In DNA form, the CDR3 reads TGCGCCAGCAGTGAAGACTATAGCCAAGAGACCCAGTACTTC. It translates to CASSEDYSQETQYF.